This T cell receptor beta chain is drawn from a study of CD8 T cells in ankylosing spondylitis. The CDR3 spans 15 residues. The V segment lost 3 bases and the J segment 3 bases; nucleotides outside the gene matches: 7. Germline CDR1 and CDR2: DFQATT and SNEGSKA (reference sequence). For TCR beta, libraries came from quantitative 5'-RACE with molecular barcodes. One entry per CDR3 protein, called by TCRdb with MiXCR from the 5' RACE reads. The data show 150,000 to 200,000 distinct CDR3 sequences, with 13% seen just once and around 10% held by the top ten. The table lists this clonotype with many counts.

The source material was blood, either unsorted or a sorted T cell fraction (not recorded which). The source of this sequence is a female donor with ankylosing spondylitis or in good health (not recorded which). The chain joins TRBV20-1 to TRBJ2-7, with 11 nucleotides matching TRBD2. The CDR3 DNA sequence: TGCAGTGCTAGCGCCACTAGCGGGAGCGACTACGAGCAGTACTTC. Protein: CSASATSGSDYEQYF.